A selection of T cell receptor beta chains follows, all from one sample in a study of shared clonotypes between healthy human individuals. Libraries were prepared by immunoSEQ multiplex PCR; TCRdb keeps only in-frame clonotypes and omits some of them. The sample carries approximately 1,500,000 clones, 95% to 99% recorded once. Sequencing used naive CD4+ T cells sorted from blood. All receptors come from a man younger than 40 in good health. The CDR3 runs from the conserved cysteine through the conserved F or W. Fields, in order: CDR3 protein, CDR3 DNA, V gene, D gene, J gene. The D gene is left open where the match is weak.

CDR3 protein: CASSQSGYNEQFF
CDR3 DNA: TGTGCCAGCAGCCAATCCGGCTACAATGAGCAGTTCTTC
V gene: TRBV14
D gene: .
J gene: TRBJ2-1

CDR3 protein: CASSGSGQPQHF
CDR3 DNA: TGTGCCAGCAGTGGCAGCGGACAGCCCCAGCATTTT
V gene: TRBV28
D gene: .
J gene: TRBJ1-5

CDR3 protein: CASSSRDSLGSEQFF
CDR3 DNA: TGTGCCAGCAGCTCCCGGGACTCCCTAGGGAGCGAGCAGTTCTTC
V gene: TRBV7-3
D gene: .
J gene: TRBJ2-1

CDR3 protein: CASSVVSPTEAFF
CDR3 DNA: TGTGCCAGCAGCGTAGTATCCCCCACTGAAGCTTTCTTT
V gene: TRBV9
D gene: .
J gene: TRBJ1-1

CDR3 protein: CASSFLAGGNEQFF
CDR3 DNA: TGTGCCAGCAGCTTTCTAGCGGGAGGCAATGAGCAGTTCTTC
V gene: TRBV9
D gene: TRBD2
J gene: TRBJ2-1

CDR3 protein: CASSGRQGRRREQYF
CDR3 DNA: TGTGCCAGCAGTGGGAGACAGGGGAGGCGGCGCGAGCAGTACTTC
V gene: TRBV28
D gene: TRBD1
J gene: TRBJ2-7

CDR3 protein: CASSPGTGGEKLFF
CDR3 DNA: TGTGCCAGCAGCCCTGGGACAGGGGGAGAAAAACTGTTTTTT
V gene: TRBV9
D gene: TRBD1
J gene: TRBJ1-4

CDR3 protein: CASSLDRTDTQYF
CDR3 DNA: TGTGCCAGCAGCTTAGACAGAACAGATACGCAGTATTTT
V gene: TRBV7-6
D gene: .
J gene: TRBJ2-3

CDR3 protein: CASSAASRTYEQYF
CDR3 DNA: TGCGCCAGCAGCGCAGCCAGTAGGACCTACGAGCAGTACTTC
V gene: TRBV4-1
D gene: .
J gene: TRBJ2-7

CDR3 protein: CASSSGLAGDLAEQYF
CDR3 DNA: TGCGCCAGCAGCTCTGGACTAGCGGGAGATTTGGCCGAGCAGTACTTC
V gene: TRBV5-1
D gene: TRBD2
J gene: TRBJ2-7

CDR3 protein: CASSTYAVSSYEQYF
CDR3 DNA: TGTGCCAGCTCTACGTACGCGGTGAGCTCCTACGAGCAGTACTTC
V gene: TRBV7-9
D gene: .
J gene: TRBJ2-7

CDR3 protein: CASSPGGQGLYGYTF
CDR3 DNA: TGTGCCAGCTCACCAGGCGGCCAGGGTTTATATGGCTACACCTTC
V gene: TRBV18
D gene: .
J gene: TRBJ1-2

CDR3 protein: CASSRTGGTGDTQYF
CDR3 DNA: TGTGCCAGCAGTAGGACAGGGGGCACGGGAGATACGCAGTATTTT
V gene: TRBV6-5
D gene: TRBD1
J gene: TRBJ2-3